This TCR beta chain was identified during a study of control samples from healthy donors and cancer patients. Method: immunoSEQ multiplex PCR; TCRdb's copy keeps in-frame clones and lacks some. The sample lists approximately 150,000 clones, 80% to 95% occurring once. Material for sequencing was blood. The clonotype originates from a man aged 25 to 40 in good health.

CDR3 loop: CASKKGKETQYF. The CDR3, as DNA: TGTGCCAGCAAGAAGGGGAAGGAGACCCAGTACTTC. J is TRBJ2-5 and V is TRBV7-9; D possibly corresponds to TRBD1 (5 bases). Trimming stripped 7 bases from V and 5 bases from J, with 11 bases between. CDR3 size: 12 residues. Per the germline V gene, CDR1 is SEHNR and CDR2 is FQNEAQ (reference sequence).